These 9 T cell receptor beta chains were all obtained from the same sample, sequenced in a study of T-cell reconstitution after alpha-beta-depleted transplantation in children (dated by TCRdb to 2016 to 2018). Library prep was done by PCR. Sequencing was carried out with an Illumina HiSeq 2500. Molecular barcoding was employed in the preparation of TCR libraries, with unique molecular identifiers being used to normalize TCRbeta repertoire quantification. The raw public reads went through TCRdb reprocessing: fastp at Q25, MiXCR clone calling, in-frame beta chains kept. Rows with one shared CDR3 protein collapse into an entry with the most common genes and DNA. This sample gives fewer than 500,000 distinct CDR3 sequences in total; over 40% of them show up just once. The ten largest account for 25% to 30% of the sample. Interpreted using the paper, the treatment or condition label stands for: allogeneic hematopoietic cell transplantation with graft depleted of TCRalphabeta T cells and CD19 B cells.

The sample in question was PBMCs, obtained before TCRalphabeta/CD19-depleted stem cell transplant. All receptors come from a girl aged 2 to 9 with aplastic anemia, due to receive a stem cell transplant.

In its sample, this clonotype was seen many times. This chain uses TRBV20-1 with TRBJ1-1, with D maybe TRBD1 (5 bases). The V and J ends lost 0 bases and 4 bases respectively, with 18 bases between them. This CDR3 has 16 amino acids. CDR1 and CDR2 (germline): DFQATT, SNEGSKA (reference sequence). For the CDR3, the DNA is TGCAGTGCTAGAGATATCCCCCGGCCGGGGCGCACTGAAGCTTTCTTT. Protein: CSARDIPRPGRTEAFF.

Many counts were recorded for this clonotype. The chain joins TRBV4-3 to TRBJ2-1, with 7 bases aligning to TRBD1. After removal of 4 bases from V and 7 bases from J, the junction contained 10 bases not matched to a gene. The CDR3 sequence is 15 residues long. In germline, CDR1 is LGHNA, CDR2 YSLEER. The CDR3 region has the DNA TGCGCCAGCAGCCTCAGACAGGGTAGGAGGAATGAGCAGTTCTTC. This translates into CASSLRQGRRNEQFF.

The chain couples TRBV5-1 to TRBJ2-1, with 11 bases matching TRBD2. Germline V lookup: CDR1 SGHRS, CDR2 YFSETQ. Losses at the gene ends were 1 base for V and 7 bases for J; bases not matched to a gene: 10. This CDR3 has 17 residues. The CDR3 nucleotides are TGCGCCAGCAGCTTGCGGAGTCTAGCGGGGGGAGGGAATGAGCAGTTCTTC. Translating it yields CASSLRSLAGGGNEQFF. Full variable domain (rest looked up from reference TRBV5-1 and TRBJ2-1): KAGVTQTPRYLIKTRGQQVTLSCSPISGHRSVSWYQQTPGQGLQFLFEYFSETQRNKGNFPGRFSGRQFSNSRSEMNVSTLELGDSALYLCASSLRSLAGGGNEQFFGPGTRLTVL.

This clonotype was observed a few times. The chain joins TRBV5-5 to TRBJ1-5; TRBD1 matches at 9 bases. CDR1 is SGHKS, CDR2 YYEKEE, per germline (reference sequence). The CDR3 runs to 17 residues. V gave up 4 bases and J gave up 0 bases; unmatched junction bases: 8. The CDR3, as DNA: TGTGCCAGCAGCATAGGACAGGGGAGAACTAGCAATCAGCCCCAGCATTTT. As protein: CASSIGQGRTSNQPQHF.

This clonotype appeared many times. This chain links TRBV7-2 with TRBJ2-7; TRBD1 matches 7 bases. Germline CDR1 is SGHTA and CDR2 is FQGNSA. J lost 5 bases, V lost 5 bases, and 6 bases had no gene match. CDR3 length equals 13 residues. CDR3 sequence: CASSAQGNHEQYF. CDR3 DNA sequence: TGTGCCAGCAGCGCACAGGGGAATCACGAGCAGTACTTC.

The CDR3 sequence: CASSRYSGGKVTDTQYF. The CDR3 DNA reads as TGTGCCAGCAGTCGTTATAGCGGGGGAAAGGTAACAGATACGCAGTATTTT. This chain joins TRBV4-2 and TRBJ2-3; 9 bases are shared with TRBD2. The ends lost 6 bases at V and 3 bases at J; junction bases unmatched: 13. The CDR3 has 17 residues. Germline loops: CDR1 LGHNA, CDR2 YNFKEQ.

V gene TRBV9 combines with J gene TRBJ2-3, with D uncertain. Germline-derived CDR1 and CDR2 are SGDLS and YYNGEE. There are 14 residues in the CDR3. V dropped 2 bases and J dropped 2 bases, with 9 bases sitting between them. Written as DNA, the CDR3 is TGTGCCAGCAGCGTTCATCGGGCCACAGATACGCAGTATTTT. Its translation is CASSVHRATDTQYF.

This clonotype was counted between two and nine times. The chain links TRBV10-3 to TRBJ2-7; D call uncertain. V was trimmed by 0 bases and J by 3 bases, leaving 15 bases between them. Looked up from germline, CDR1 is ENHRY and CDR2 is SYGVKD. This CDR3 is built from 16 residues. CDR3 protein: CAISESISHGVYEQYF. CDR3 bases: TGTGCCATCAGTGAGTCGATATCACACGGAGTCTACGAGCAGTACTTC.

This clonotype was seen a handful of times. The V and J genes are TRBV12-3 or TRBV12-4 and TRBJ2-1, with D possibly being TRBD2 (7 bases). Deletions cut 6 bases from V and 8 bases from J, with 14 bases between. The CDR3 has 13 amino acids. CDR3 amino acids: CASSSGGNDEQFF. As DNA, the CDR3 is TGTGCCAGCAGCTCGGGGGGCAACGATGAGCAGTTCTTC.